A selection of T cell receptor beta chains follows, all from one sample in a study of human T cells and chemical hapten exposure. In TCRdb, the RACE reads were re-called with MiXCR into one record per CDR3 protein. The table records over 35,000 distinct CDR3 sequences, more than 9% of them present only once. The sample here was whole blood, taken in connection with sensitization to the hapten diphenylcyclopropenone (DPC). The receptors originated from a man younger than 40 with alopecia areata. Some clones in this sample may be carry-over from other donors' samples. Both conserved end residues are part of each CDR3. The order of the fields is V gene, clone size, J gene, D gene, CDR3 DNA, CDR3 protein. D genes are given only for firm matches. The size of a clone is reported for some rows only, either as once, few or many, or as a class for expanded clones.

V: TRBV12-3/TRBV12-4; size: many; J: TRBJ2-1; D: TRBD2; DNA: TGTGCCAGCAGTCTCGGACTAGCTGGCTCCTACAATGAGCAGTTCTTC; CDR3: CASSLGLAGSYNEQFF
V: TRBV18; size: -; J: TRBJ1-3; D: -; DNA: TGTGCCAGCTCACCACGTTCACAGGGATTTTGGAACACCATATATTTT; CDR3: CASSPRSQGFWNTIYF
V: TRBV20-1; size: few; J: TRBJ2-3; D: -; DNA: TGCAGTGCTAGTAAAGTTGCGGGGAGTAGCACAGATACGCAGTATTTT; CDR3: CSASKVAGSSTDTQYF
V: TRBV27; size: -; J: TRBJ2-1; D: TRBD2; DNA: TGTGCCAGCAGACGGACTAGCGGGGGATACAATGAGCAGTTCTTC; CDR3: CASRRTSGGYNEQFF
V: TRBV5-4; size: many; J: TRBJ1-4; D: -; DNA: TGTGCCAGCACCCTTTTGGAAGGCGGCTTAACTAATGAAAAACTGTTTTTT; CDR3: CASTLLEGGLTNEKLFF
V: TRBV6-2/TRBV6-3; size: many; J: TRBJ2-5; D: -; DNA: TGTGCCAGCAGTTGGCAAGAGACCCAGTACTTC; CDR3: CASSWQETQYF
V: TRBV20-1; size: many; J: TRBJ2-4; D: -; DNA: TGCAGTGCTAACGGACACATTCAGTACTTC; CDR3: CSANGHIQYF
V: TRBV4-3; size: -; J: TRBJ2-2; D: -; DNA: TGCGCCAGCAGCCCCTGGGACTGGGGCGCGAACACCGGGGAGCTGTTTTTT; CDR3: CASSPWDWGANTGELFF
V: TRBV20-1; size: many; J: TRBJ1-5; D: TRBD1; DNA: TGCAGTGCTAGACAACAGGGGATTCATCAGCCCCAGCATTTT; CDR3: CSARQQGIHQPQHF
V: TRBV30; size: -; J: TRBJ2-5; D: -; DNA: TGTGCCTGGAGTGTAGGGGGCCAAGAGACCCAGTACTTC; CDR3: CAWSVGGQETQYF
V: TRBV29-1; size: -; J: TRBJ2-5; D: -; DNA: TGCAGCGTTGGGGCCGGGCCCCAACAAGAGACCCAGTACTTC; CDR3: CSVGAGPQQETQYF
V: TRBV2; size: many; J: TRBJ2-1; D: -; DNA: TGTGCCAGCAGTGGGTGGCAGTTTAATGAGCAGTTCTTC; CDR3: CASSGWQFNEQFF
V: TRBV11-2; size: -; J: TRBJ2-5; D: -; DNA: TGTGCCAGCAGCTTAGTTTGGGGGCTCAGGGAGGAGACCCAGTACTTC; CDR3: CASSLVWGLREETQYF
V: TRBV4-2; size: -; J: TRBJ1-6; D: TRBD1; DNA: TGTGCCAGCAGCCAAGACAGGGGGCGGAATTCACCCCTCCACTTT; CDR3: CASSQDRGRNSPLHF
V: TRBV6-5; size: few; J: TRBJ2-5; D: -; DNA: TGTGCCAGCAGGCAGTTGGAGACCCAGTACTTC; CDR3: CASRQLETQYF
V: TRBV12-3/TRBV12-4; size: few; J: TRBJ2-1; D: -; DNA: TGTGCCAGCAGTTTGGACAGAAGGGGTGAGCAGTTCTTC; CDR3: CASSLDRRGEQFF
V: TRBV27; size: many; J: TRBJ1-5; D: -; DNA: TGTGCCACTGGAGTGCGGTTTGGGTTGGAGTGGCCCCAGCATTTT; CDR3: CATGVRFGLEWPQHF
V: TRBV9; size: many; J: TRBJ1-4; D: -; DNA: TGTGCCAGCAGCCCCCGGACAGCTCATAATGAAAAACTGTTTTTT; CDR3: CASSPRTAHNEKLFF
V: TRBV27; size: -; J: TRBJ2-5; D: -; DNA: TGTGCCAGCATCCTAGGGGAGACCCGGTACTTC; CDR3: CASILGETRYF
V: TRBV14; size: few; J: TRBJ1-1; D: -; DNA: TGTGCCAGCAGCCAAGATCTTGGCACTGAAGCTTTCTTT; CDR3: CASSQDLGTEAFF
V: TRBV7-2; size: many; J: TRBJ2-4; D: -; DNA: TGTGCCAGCATATCATCCAAAAACATTCAGTACTTC; CDR3: CASISSKNIQYF
V: TRBV29-1; size: many; J: TRBJ2-2; D: -; DNA: TGCAGCGTGGTCAGGGCGTCCGGGGAGCTGTTTTTT; CDR3: CSVVRASGELFF
V: TRBV20-1; size: -; J: TRBJ2-5; D: -; DNA: TGCAGTGCTAGACGTGGTCGGGAGACCCAGTACTTC; CDR3: CSARRGRETQYF
V: TRBV2; size: -; J: TRBJ1-5; D: -; DNA: TGTGCCAGCAGTCCAAATCGACAGCACAATCAGCCCCAGCATTTT; CDR3: CASSPNRQHNQPQHF
V: TRBV6-2/TRBV6-3; size: many; J: TRBJ1-5; D: TRBD1; DNA: TGTGCCAGCAGTTTTGACAGGGGAACTAGCAATCAGCCCCAGCATTTT; CDR3: CASSFDRGTSNQPQHF
V: TRBV5-5; size: -; J: TRBJ2-6; D: -; DNA: TGTGCCAGCAGCTTGGTCGGCAGTCGCTCTGGGGCCAACGTCCTGACTTTC; CDR3: CASSLVGSRSGANVLTF
V: TRBV11-2; size: few; J: TRBJ2-7; D: TRBD2; DNA: TGTGCCAGCAGCTCACCCCCGCGGGGGGCGAACGAGCAGTACTTC; CDR3: CASSSPPRGANEQYF
V: TRBV7-9; size: many; J: TRBJ2-1; D: -; DNA: TGTGCCAGCCTGGGCTATGGCGCCTGGATCGGGTTCTTC; CDR3: CASLGYGAWIGFF
V: TRBV7-9; size: many; J: TRBJ2-3; D: -; DNA: TGTGCCAGCAGTCGCCGGGCCCCGAATACGCAGTATTTT; CDR3: CASSRRAPNTQYF
V: TRBV12-3/TRBV12-4; size: many; J: TRBJ2-1; D: -; DNA: TGTGCCAGCAACACAGAGCTTTACAATGAGCAGTTCTTC; CDR3: CASNTELYNEQFF
V: TRBV29-1; size: few; J: TRBJ1-5; D: TRBD1; DNA: TGCAGCGTTGGACAGGGGAGTCAGCCCCAGCATTTT; CDR3: CSVGQGSQPQHF
V: TRBV3-1; size: -; J: TRBJ1-6; D: -; DNA: TGTGCCAGCAGCCAAGATTGGGCAGGGAGCTATAATTCACCCCTCCACTTT; CDR3: CASSQDWAGSYNSPLHF